This record concerns one T cell receptor beta chain sequence. Germline V gene lookup returns CDR1 LNHDA and CDR2 SQIVND (reference sequence). The CDR3 length is 15 residues. Trimming cost V 3 bases and J 6 bases, with 14 bases left between them. In the authors' workflow: For nucleated cells, counts were estimated from reference gene primer amplification. Sequenced by immunoSEQ multiplex PCR; TCRdb stores in-frame clones only, minus some. That table gives V, J and clone size, and the DNA gave D and trimming. The sample includes hundreds of thousands of clones, approximately 82% of them seen just once. The data were taken from a study of blood T cell repertoires in COVID-19. Study summary: Samples representing acute and convalescent COVID-19 were sourced from the United States, Italy and Spain. From T cells, B-cell-depleted T cells, or PBMCs came the material, which was cDNA or gDNA.

The receptor was derived from an elderly woman with active or convalescent COVID-19. Sample: peripheral blood. The chain couples TRBV19 to TRBJ1-4, with D possibly TRBD1 on 5 matching bases. CDR3 residues: CASSIFAGIDEKLFF. As DNA, the CDR3 is TGTGCCAGTAGTATCTTTGCAGGGATTGATGAAAAACTGTTTTTT.